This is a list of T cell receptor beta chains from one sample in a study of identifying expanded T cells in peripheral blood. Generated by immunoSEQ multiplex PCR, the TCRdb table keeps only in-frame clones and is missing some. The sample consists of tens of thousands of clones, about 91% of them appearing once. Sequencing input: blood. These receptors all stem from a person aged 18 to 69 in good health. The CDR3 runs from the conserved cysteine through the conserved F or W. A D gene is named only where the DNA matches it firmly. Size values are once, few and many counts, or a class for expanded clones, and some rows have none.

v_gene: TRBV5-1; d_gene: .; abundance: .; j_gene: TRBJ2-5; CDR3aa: CASSLDQLGGQYF; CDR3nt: TGCGCCAGCAGCTTGGACCAATTGGGGGGCCAGTACTTC
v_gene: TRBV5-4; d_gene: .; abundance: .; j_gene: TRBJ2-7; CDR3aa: CASSLSTVLRNEQYF; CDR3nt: TGTGCCAGCAGCCTAAGTACCGTTTTGCGGAACGAGCAGTACTTC
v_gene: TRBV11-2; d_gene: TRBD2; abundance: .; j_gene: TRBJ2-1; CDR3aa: CASSLTGLADNEQFF; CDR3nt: TGTGCCAGCAGCTTGACGGGACTAGCGGACAATGAGCAGTTCTTC
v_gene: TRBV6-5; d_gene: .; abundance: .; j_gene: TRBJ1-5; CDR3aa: CASSSGRNQPQHF; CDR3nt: TGTGCCAGCAGTTCAGGTCGCAATCAGCCCCAGCATTTT
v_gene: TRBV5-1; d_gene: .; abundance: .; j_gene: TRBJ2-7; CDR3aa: CASSFSAGKEQYF; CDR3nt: TGCGCCAGCAGCTTTTCGGCGGGTAAGGAGCAGTACTTC
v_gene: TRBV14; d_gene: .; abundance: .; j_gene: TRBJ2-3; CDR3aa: CASSLLAGTTSTDTQYF; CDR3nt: TGTGCCAGCAGCCTCTTGGCGGGTACCACTAGCACAGATACGCAGTATTTT
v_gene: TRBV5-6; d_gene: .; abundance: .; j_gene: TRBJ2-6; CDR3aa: CASSPEGSAGANVLTF; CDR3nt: TGTGCCAGCAGCCCGGAGGGGAGCGCTGGGGCCAACGTCCTGACTTTC
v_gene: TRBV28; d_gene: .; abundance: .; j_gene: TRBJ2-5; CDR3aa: CASRLPDQETQYF; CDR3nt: TGTGCCAGCAGACTACCCGACCAAGAGACCCAGTACTTC
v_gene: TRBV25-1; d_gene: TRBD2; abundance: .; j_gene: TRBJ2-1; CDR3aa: CASSEMGTSGGYNEQFF; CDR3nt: TGTGCCAGCAGTGAAATGGGGACTAGCGGGGGGTACAATGAGCAGTTCTTC
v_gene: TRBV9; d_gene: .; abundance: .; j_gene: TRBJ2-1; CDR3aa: CASSVQAGAYNEQFF; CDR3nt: TGTGCCAGCAGCGTACAGGCAGGAGCATACAATGAGCAGTTCTTC
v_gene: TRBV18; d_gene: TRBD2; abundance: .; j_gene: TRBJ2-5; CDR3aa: CASSSKLAGATETQYF; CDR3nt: TGTGCCAGCTCATCTAAACTAGCGGGAGCTACAGAGACCCAGTACTTC
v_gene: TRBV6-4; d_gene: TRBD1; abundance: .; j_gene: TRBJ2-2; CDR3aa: CASSPAGGTGELFF; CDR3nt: TGTGCCAGCAGTCCGGCAGGGGGCACCGGGGAGCTGTTTTTT
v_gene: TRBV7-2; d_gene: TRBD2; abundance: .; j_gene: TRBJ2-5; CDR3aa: CASRNRLAGVETQYF; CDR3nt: TGTGCCAGCAGGAATCGACTAGCGGGAGTGGAGACCCAGTACTTC
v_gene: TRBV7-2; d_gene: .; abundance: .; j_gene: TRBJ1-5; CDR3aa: CASSLSGYSNQPQHF; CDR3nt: TGTGCCAGCAGCTTATCAGGTTATAGCAATCAGCCCCAGCATTTT
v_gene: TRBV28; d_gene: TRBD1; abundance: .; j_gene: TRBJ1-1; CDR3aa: CASKLQGARAEAFF; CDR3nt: TGTGCCAGCAAGCTACAGGGGGCGCGGGCTGAAGCTTTCTTT
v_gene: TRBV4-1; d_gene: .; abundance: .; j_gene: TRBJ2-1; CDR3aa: CASSPEYNEQFF; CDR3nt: TGCGCCAGCAGCCCAGAGTACAATGAGCAGTTCTTC
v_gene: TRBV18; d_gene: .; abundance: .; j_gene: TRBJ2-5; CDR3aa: CASSAREAQETQYF; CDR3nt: TGTGCCAGCTCCGCGAGGGAGGCCCAAGAGACCCAGTACTTC
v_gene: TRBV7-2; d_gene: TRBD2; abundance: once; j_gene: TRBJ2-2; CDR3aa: CASSARTSGTGELFF; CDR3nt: TGTGCCAGCAGCGCTCGGACTAGCGGGACCGGGGAGCTGTTTTTT